These T cell receptor beta chains were read from a single sample in a study of vaccination and CD4 T cells after COVID-19. No antigen has been identified for these receptors. MiXCR, applied by TCRdb to the PCR reads, yields one record per CDR3 protein. The table lists about 6,900 distinct CDR3 sequences, about 30% of them singletons. Material: CD4+ T cells from blood, cultured in vitro. The receptor set was obtained from a human donor in good health. Each CDR3 is given with its conserved first and last residue. The D gene is left open where the match is weak. Size is omitted from some rows. Given values are once, few, many or a class for expanded clones.

cdr3_nt cdr3_aa d_call clone_size j_call v_call
TGTGCCAGCAGCCAAGTAGCGGGGGCCCGCACAGATACGCAGTATTTT CASSQVAGARTDTQYF TRBD2 . TRBJ2-3 TRBV4-2
TGTGCCAGCAGTCAGGCGACCGATGGTCTTCAGCCCCAGCATTTT CASSQATDGLQPQHF . few TRBJ1-5 TRBV6-1
TGTGCCAGCAGCTTATATACGTCGGGGGAGACCCAGTACTTC CASSLYTSGETQYF . few TRBJ2-5 TRBV7-9
TGTGCCAGCAGCCCAAAACAGGGAGGGGACACTGAAGCTTTCTTT CASSPKQGGDTEAFF . . TRBJ1-1 TRBV6-2/TRBV6-3
TGTGCCAGTAGTATTTGGGGGTACGGACTTAATCAGCCCCAGCATTTT CASSIWGYGLNQPQHF . medium-sized TRBJ1-5 TRBV19
TGCGCCAGCACCCCTGGCGGGACCGGGGAGCTGTTTTTT CASTPGGTGELFF . . TRBJ2-2 TRBV10-1
TGCAGTGCCACTAGCGGGGAGCCATCTTCCCAAGAGACCCAGTACTTC CSATSGEPSSQETQYF TRBD2 large TRBJ2-5 TRBV20-1
TGTGCCAGCAGCTCCGGGTCCGCCAATGGAGAGACCCAGTACTTC CASSSGSANGETQYF . few TRBJ2-5 TRBV6-1
TGTGCCTGGAGTGTACGCGAAAGGGGTCTCTTT CAWSVRERGLF . few TRBJ1-1 TRBV30
TGTGCCAGCAGCTTTTCAGGGATGAACACTGAAGCTTTCTTT CASSFSGMNTEAFF . . TRBJ1-1 TRBV5-6
TGTGCCAGCAGCCTAGGAGGACAGGGGACGCATGGCTACACCTTC CASSLGGQGTHGYTF TRBD1 few TRBJ1-2 TRBV6-1
TGTGCCAGCAGTTTTCAGGGCGATAGCAATCAGCCCCAGCATTTT CASSFQGDSNQPQHF . few TRBJ1-5 TRBV7-9
TGCAGTGCTAGAGATCCGGAAGGGCGGGCTTTCTTT CSARDPEGRAFF . medium-sized TRBJ1-1 TRBV20-1
TGTGCCAGCAGTCAAGGAGTGTCTAACTATGGCTACACCTTC CASSQGVSNYGYTF . . TRBJ1-2 TRBV12-3/TRBV12-4
TGCGCCAGCAGCTTGGGGCCCTCCACGGAGGGCTACACCTTC CASSLGPSTEGYTF . . TRBJ1-2 TRBV5-1
TGTGCCAGCAGTTTACGAATCGCGGAGAATCAGCCCCAGCATTTT CASSLRIAENQPQHF . once TRBJ1-5 TRBV12-3/TRBV12-4
TGTGCCAGTAGCTGGGACAGCTATCAGCCCCAGCATTTT CASSWDSYQPQHF TRBD1 few TRBJ1-5 TRBV19
TGTGCCTGGAGTGTAATTGATACGCAGTATTTT CAWSVIDTQYF . few TRBJ2-3 TRBV30
TGTGCCAGCAGTTCCCCCCTCGGGGGTTCCTACGAGCAGTACTTC CASSSPLGGSYEQYF . . TRBJ2-7 TRBV28
TGTGCCAGCAGTTCTCTACAGGGGTACTACGAGCAGTACTTC CASSSLQGYYEQYF TRBD1 few TRBJ2-7 TRBV7-6
TGCGCCAGCAGCTTGGCAGGGGAGGATACGCAGTATTTT CASSLAGEDTQYF . few TRBJ2-3 TRBV5-1
TGTGCCAGCAGTTATACCGGGGATAGCAATCAGCCCCAGCATTTT CASSYTGDSNQPQHF . few TRBJ1-5 TRBV6-5
TGTGCCAGCTCACCCTTAGCGGGAGGTTACAATGAGCAGTTCTTC CASSPLAGGYNEQFF TRBD2 medium-sized TRBJ2-1 TRBV18